One T cell receptor beta chain is described in this entry. The target antigen is unknown. Naive CD8 cells, CD45RO-negative and positively selected for CCR7, excluded terminally differentiated effector memory CD45RA+ cells. Nashville, Tennessee was home to all donors, each a Caucasian adult. The CDR3 is 16 residues long. J was trimmed by 5 bases and V by 4 bases; bases with no gene match: 8. CDR1 and CDR2 (germline): SGHDN, FVKESK. This entry belongs to a study of shared clonotypes between healthy human individuals. Study-level background: Researchers drew samples from a couple of women and three men aged 18 to 49. Study results and limitations: Some clonotypes were shared by all four sorted-subset donors, while others were not shared. The non-shared ones had lower generation probabilities than the shared ones.

Assay execution took place at the deep level. Sequencing was performed with immunoSEQ multiplex PCR; in TCRdb, only in-frame clones are kept and a portion is missing. This sample yields about 2.1 million clones, of which around 93% are seen a single time; about 1.6% belongs to the top ten. Input material: naive CD8+ T cells from PBMCs. This clonotype was obtained from a man between 18 and 29 years old in good health. Some clones in this sample may be carry-over from other donors' samples. The J gene is TRBJ2-7, the V gene TRBV14, with TRBD2 identical over 13 bases. The chain's CDR3 is CASSPRLAGGLDEQYF. For the CDR3, the DNA is TGTGCCAGCAGCCCTAGACTAGCGGGGGGCCTGGACGAGCAGTACTTC.